A single T cell receptor (beta chain) is shown here with its context. This clone occurred a few times. What antigen it recognizes has not been identified. No base quality values were provided; no much bigger clone lies one nucleotide off. The immunoSEQ hsTCRB v3.0 assay was used at survey level resolution for TRB variable region sequencing. A depth of roughly 40,000-50,000 T-cell genomes per sample was targeted for TRB sequencing. TRB libraries were pooled and sequenced on an Illumina MiSeq using a v3 150-cycle kit. Processing in the source paper ran as follows. Repertoire analysis was run in R within a reproducible Nextflow workflow that covered QC, data transformation and analysis. LymphoSeq2, an R package for exploring AIRR-Seq data, was used to implement custom analyses. A few samples yielding fewer than 5000 total TRB sequences were excluded, leaving 188 analyzed HIV repertoires. Of the roughly 190 retained HIV repertoires, approximately 60 were collected before and around 130 after ART initiation. Each repertoire was downsampled to 5000 TRB nucleotide sequences, and summary statistics were averaged across 100 downsampling iterations. Only TRB sequences with CDR3 regions of at least seven amino acids were retained for analysis. Diversity was measured with a Shannon entropy-derived clonality score and the Gini coefficient. In the repertoire networks, any two of the top 5000 CDR3 amino acid sequences were linked whenever the two sequences differed by an edit distance of one. Antigen specificity groups and MHC restriction were predicted for TRB CDR3 amino acid sequences with GLIPH2. To flag known CMV, EBV, HIV or tissue antigen associations, CDR3 amino acid sequences were matched against VDJdb and McPAS-TCR. Pre-ART, post-ART and control groups were compared with Wilcoxon signed-rank tests and Holm-Bonferroni correction. Entries here come from immuneACCESS through TCRdb and include only in-frame sequences with V and J called. Some clones fail to appear in such tables; in the studies checked, an unresolved V gene covers under half of the shortfall, and the cause of the remainder is unknown. V, J and clone size derive from that table, while D and trimming were established from the DNA sequence. This sample has tens of thousands of clones in its table, and about 82% of those were observed once. Together, the top ten hold 9.5% to 15% of the sample.

The sample comes from a study of long-term antiretroviral therapy in people with HIV (dated by TCRdb to 2022 to 2024). For the study in its entirety: The earliest samples were collected roughly a decade before the 2015 WHO recommendation for immediate ART, at a time when ART was usually postponed until CD4 counts fell. Whether ART initiation and durable HIV suppression were associated with changes in peripheral blood TRB repertoire composition and diversity was tested in a retrospective serial study. From 30 adults with confirmed HIV infection, the cohort provided 150 to 200 cryopreserved PBMC samples, gathered serially across a mean of about six years (range 1-12). Among the 30 to 35 participants with HIV, ten to twelve were female. No cross-contamination during QIAcube processing was seen in test extractions of a monoclonal T-cell line run alongside 33 polyclonal samples.

The paper's findings and limits, for the study overall: CDR3 length ranges in HIV repertoires were narrower than in controls, and network structure suggested an antigen-experienced repertoire with only a slight naive shift after ART. At every time point, the repertoire was dominated by expanded TRB clones first identified before ART initiation, although this dominance fluctuated and, in many PLHIV, declined after ART. Inferences about post-ART repertoire changes were limited because no data were available on ART adherence, viral resistance or therapy changes. ART initiation was associated with a significant increase in TRB diversity, but diversity stayed significantly below transplant donor controls even after long-term ART. The samples were dated from about 2004 to 2017, and the ART regimens that were used may be less effective than current ART regimens. Because cell numbers in pre-ART samples were limited, unsorted PBMC were profiled instead of sorted CD4+ and CD8+ T cells. Owing to limited PBMC availability, only the TCR beta chain was sequenced, without alpha chain pairing.

Inclusion was restricted to participants for whom at least one PBMC sample before ART initiation and at least two post-ART samples were available. All participants with HIV were treated in the United States of America. Before DNA extraction, cryopreserved samples containing roughly 0.9-10 million PBMC were thawed and washed. At the time of the earliest PBMC sample for each participant with HIV, ages ranged from about 23 to 60 years. Each participant contributed PBMC samples from 1-4 timepoints before ART initiation and 2-8 timepoints after ART initiation, with a median of 7 samples. Serial HIV viral load, CD4+ T-cell count, ART history and demographic data were obtained for every participant. Genomic DNA was extracted from unsorted PBMC with a Qiagen kit on a QIAcube, processed in batches of 12 samples. CDR1 and CDR2 (SGHDT, YYEEEE) derive from the germline V gene. A distance of 13 bases separates the germline ends of V and J, which lose 2 bases and 4 bases respectively. Its CDR3 holds 14 amino acids, cysteine through phenylalanine. Only the CDR3 region is kept as DNA, spanning 42 bases read in frame from base 1.

The receptor was isolated from a man aged 40-50 years with HIV. This sample comprised unsorted PBMCs, obtained 1.6 years after starting antiretroviral therapy. The chain couples TRBV5-6 to TRBJ2-7, with the D assignment possibly TRBD1 or TRBD2, given 5 matching bases for each. CDR3 protein: CASSFGLGDYEQYF. The sequenced DNA is TGTGCCAGCAGCTTTGGGTTGGGGGATTACGAGCAGTACTTC. The entire variable domain, with the stretches around the CDR3 drawn from the reference TRBV5-6 and TRBJ2-7 proteins, is DAGVTQSPTHLIKTRGQQVTLRCSPKSGHDTVSWYQQALGQGPQFIFQYYEEEERQRGNFPDRFSGHQFPNYSSELNVNALLLGDSALYLCASSFGLGDYEQYFGPGTRLTVT.